This record concerns one T cell receptor beta chain sequence. V gave up 2 bases and J gave up 1 base, with 5 bases separating them. The germline CDR1 and CDR2 sequences are MNHEY and SVGAGI. The CDR3 is 13 residues long. Authors' data handling: Reference gene primers were amplified, and this amplification served to estimate nucleated cell counts. The method was immunoSEQ multiplex PCR; TCRdb's version includes in-frame clones alone and lacks a portion of them. That table gives V, J and clone size, and the DNA gave D and trimming. The sample holds some 83,000 clones; around 72% are singletons and the top ten take approximately 15%. This specimen belongs to a study of blood T cell repertoires in COVID-19. Overall study context: Acute-phase and convalescent COVID-19 samples originated in the United States, Italy and Spain.

The sequenced material came from peripheral blood. The chain has TRBV6-5 and TRBJ1-1; no clear D. This TCR came from a woman at least 80 years old with acute or convalescent COVID-19. The CDR3 spells CASSYNWNTEAFF. CDR3 bases: TGTGCCAGCAGTTACAACTGGAACACTGAAGCTTTCTTT.